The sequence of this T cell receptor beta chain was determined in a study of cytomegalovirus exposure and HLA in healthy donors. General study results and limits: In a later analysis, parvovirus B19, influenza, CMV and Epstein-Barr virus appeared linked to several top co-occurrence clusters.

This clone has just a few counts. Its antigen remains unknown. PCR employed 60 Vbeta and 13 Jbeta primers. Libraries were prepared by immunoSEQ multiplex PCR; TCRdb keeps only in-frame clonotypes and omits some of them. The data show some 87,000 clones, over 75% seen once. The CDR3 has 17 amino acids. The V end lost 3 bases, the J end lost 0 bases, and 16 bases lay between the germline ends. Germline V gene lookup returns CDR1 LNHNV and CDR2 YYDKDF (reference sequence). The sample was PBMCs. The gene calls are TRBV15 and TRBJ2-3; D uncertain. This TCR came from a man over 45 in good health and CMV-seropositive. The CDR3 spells CATSSPLGSASTDTQYF. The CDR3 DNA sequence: TGTGCCACCAGCAGCCCGCTTGGAAGCGCTAGCACAGATACGCAGTATTTT.